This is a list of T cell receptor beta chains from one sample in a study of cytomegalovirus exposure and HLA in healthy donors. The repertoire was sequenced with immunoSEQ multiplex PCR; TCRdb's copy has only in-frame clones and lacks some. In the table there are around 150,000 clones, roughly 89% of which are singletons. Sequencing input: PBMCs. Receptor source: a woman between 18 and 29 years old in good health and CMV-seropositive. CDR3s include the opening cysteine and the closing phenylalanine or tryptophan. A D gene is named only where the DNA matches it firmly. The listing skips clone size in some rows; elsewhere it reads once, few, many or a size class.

CDR3: CASSQASGSNEKLFF; DNA: TGTGCCAGCAGCCAAGCATCAGGCTCTAATGAAAAACTGTTTTTT; J: TRBJ1-4; V: TRBV4-2; D: -; size: -
CDR3: CASSYTQGSGNTIYF; DNA: TGTGCCAGCAGTTACACCCAGGGTTCTGGAAACACCATATATTTT; J: TRBJ1-3; V: TRBV6-6; D: -; size: -
CDR3: CASSQESLAGGGSTDTQYF; DNA: TGTGCCAGCAGCCAAGAGTCCCTAGCGGGAGGGGGGTCCACAGATACGCAGTATTTT; J: TRBJ2-3; V: TRBV4-2; D: TRBD2; size: -
CDR3: CASSLTGVNTGELFF; DNA: TGTGCCAGCAGCTTAACAGGAGTGAACACCGGGGAGCTGTTTTTT; J: TRBJ2-2; V: TRBV7-2; D: -; size: -
CDR3: CAWVPVGLSYGYTF; DNA: TGTGCCTGGGTCCCCGTTGGACTCTCCTATGGCTACACCTTC; J: TRBJ1-2; V: TRBV30; D: -; size: -
CDR3: CASSGYRDSSSGNTIYF; DNA: TGTGCCAGCAGTGGATACCGGGACAGCTCCTCTGGAAACACCATATATTTT; J: TRBJ1-3; V: TRBV28; D: TRBD1; size: -
CDR3: CASSPTTRQGRYEQYF; DNA: TGTGCCAGCAGCCCTACCACCCGACAGGGACGGTACGAGCAGTACTTC; J: TRBJ2-7; V: TRBV7-9; D: TRBD1; size: -
CDR3: CASSAAGGQETQYF; DNA: TGTGCCAGCAGCGCGGCAGGGGGGCAAGAGACCCAGTACTTC; J: TRBJ2-5; V: TRBV9; D: -; size: -
CDR3: CAITRDRGHPYEQYF; DNA: TGTGCCATCACCCGAGACAGGGGGCACCCCTACGAGCAGTACTTC; J: TRBJ2-7; V: TRBV10-3; D: TRBD1; size: -
CDR3: CATSEQGEFRNQPQHF; DNA: TGTGCCACCAGCGAACAGGGGGAGTTTCGGAATCAGCCCCAGCATTTT; J: TRBJ1-5; V: TRBV15; D: TRBD1; size: -
CDR3: CASSLGPGRLAGSDTQYF; DNA: TGTGCCAGCAGCTTAGGACCGGGTAGGCTAGCGGGAAGCGATACGCAGTATTTT; J: TRBJ2-3; V: TRBV11-2; D: TRBD2; size: -
CDR3: CASYGSSTDTQYF; DNA: TGTGCCAGTTACGGTTCTAGCACAGATACGCAGTATTTT; J: TRBJ2-3; V: TRBV27; D: -; size: -
CDR3: CASSDGQYYSNQPQHF; DNA: TGTGCCAGCAGTGACGGACAGTATTATAGCAATCAGCCCCAGCATTTT; J: TRBJ1-5; V: TRBV6-4; D: -; size: -
CDR3: CASSLGPYNEQFF; DNA: TGTGCCAGCAGTCTAGGCCCGTACAATGAGCAGTTCTTC; J: TRBJ2-1; V: TRBV28; D: -; size: -
CDR3: CASSTGTPLLRGYTF; DNA: TGTGCCAGCAGTACCGGGACACCGCTTTTGAGAGGCTACACCTTC; J: TRBJ1-2; V: TRBV2; D: -; size: -
CDR3: CASSISTGLGGTDTQYF; DNA: TGTGCCAGCAGCATCTCGACAGGGCTTGGGGGCACAGATACGCAGTATTTT; J: TRBJ2-3; V: TRBV7-2; D: TRBD1; size: -
CDR3: CASSYVAGGSYEQYF; DNA: TGTGCCAGCAGTTATGTAGCGGGTGGCTCCTACGAGCAGTACTTC; J: TRBJ2-7; V: TRBV6-6; D: TRBD2; size: -
CDR3: CASNAGDLDEQFF; DNA: TGCGCCAGCAACGCGGGAGATTTAGATGAGCAGTTCTTC; J: TRBJ2-1; V: TRBV5-1; D: TRBD2; size: -
CDR3: CASSLGDRDYYEQYF; DNA: TGCGCCAGCAGCCTGGGGGACAGGGACTATTACGAGCAGTACTTC; J: TRBJ2-7; V: TRBV5-1; D: TRBD1; size: -
CDR3: CSALSQETQYF; DNA: TGCAGTGCTCTGAGTCAAGAGACCCAGTACTTC; J: TRBJ2-5; V: TRBV20-1; D: -; size: -
CDR3: CASSVGRSIAKNIQYF; DNA: TGTGCCAGCAGTGTTGGGCGATCTATAGCCAAAAACATTCAGTACTTC; J: TRBJ2-4; V: TRBV2; D: -; size: -
CDR3: CASSLSHLQETQYF; DNA: TGTGCCAGCAGTTTATCACACCTCCAAGAGACCCAGTACTTC; J: TRBJ2-5; V: TRBV28; D: -; size: -
CDR3: CASSFQGQGSYEQYF; DNA: TGCGCCAGCAGCTTCCAGGGACAGGGCTCCTACGAGCAGTACTTC; J: TRBJ2-7; V: TRBV5-1; D: TRBD1; size: -
CDR3: CASRKPGLADVTDTQYF; DNA: TGTGCCAGCAGAAAACCGGGACTAGCGGACGTCACAGATACGCAGTATTTT; J: TRBJ2-3; V: TRBV28; D: TRBD2; size: -
CDR3: CASSPQGAGTGELFF; DNA: TGTGCCAGCAGTCCCCAGGGGGCGGGCACCGGGGAGCTGTTTTTT; J: TRBJ2-2; V: TRBV6-5; D: TRBD1; size: -
CDR3: CASSRQGSTYGYTF; DNA: TGTGCCAGCTCCAGACAGGGTTCGACCTATGGCTACACCTTC; J: TRBJ1-2; V: TRBV6-5; D: TRBD1; size: -
CDR3: CSVGGGAETQYF; DNA: TGCAGCGTTGGAGGGGGTGCGGAGACCCAGTACTTC; J: TRBJ2-5; V: TRBV29-1; D: -; size: once
CDR3: CASSKQGSGTQYF; DNA: TGTGCCAGCAGCAAACAGGGGTCTGGGACCCAGTACTTC; J: TRBJ2-5; V: TRBV6-5; D: TRBD1; size: -
CDR3: CASSRSGSRINEQFF; DNA: TGTGCCAGCAGCCGAAGCGGGAGTAGGATTAATGAGCAGTTCTTC; J: TRBJ2-1; V: TRBV5-6; D: TRBD2; size: once
CDR3: CASSSGTPRLAFF; DNA: TGCGCCAGCAGCTCCGGGACACCGCGGCTGGCTTTCTTT; J: TRBJ1-1; V: TRBV5-1; D: -; size: -
CDR3: CASSVGARQPQHF; DNA: TGTGCCAGCAGTGTGGGGGCCCGGCAGCCCCAGCATTTT; J: TRBJ1-5; V: TRBV6-1; D: -; size: -
CDR3: CAWSVSGAAYEQYF; DNA: TGTGCCTGGAGTGTGTCGGGAGCGGCCTACGAGCAGTACTTC; J: TRBJ2-7; V: TRBV30; D: -; size: -
CDR3: CASRAGPSNQPQHF; DNA: TGCGCCAGCAGGGCAGGTCCAAGCAATCAGCCCCAGCATTTT; J: TRBJ1-5; V: TRBV5-1; D: -; size: -
CDR3: CATSTGTGDTYGYTF; DNA: TGTGCCACCTCAACCGGGACAGGAGATACCTATGGCTACACCTTC; J: TRBJ1-2; V: TRBV2; D: TRBD1; size: few
CDR3: CASSPGTGFTDTQYF; DNA: TGTGCCAGCTCACCTGGGACAGGGTTCACAGATACGCAGTATTTT; J: TRBJ2-3; V: TRBV18; D: TRBD1; size: -
CDR3: CASSSGGDTGGPSYNEQFF; DNA: TGTGCCAGCAGCTCAGGTGGGGATACGGGAGGGCCCTCTTACAATGAGCAGTTCTTC; J: TRBJ2-1; V: TRBV7-9; D: TRBD2; size: -
CDR3: CASSPRQGGPEAFF; DNA: TGCGCCAGCAGCCCTAGACAGGGAGGTCCTGAAGCTTTCTTT; J: TRBJ1-1; V: TRBV4-1; D: TRBD1; size: -
CDR3: CASSLSQGAHEQFF; DNA: TGTGCCAGCAGCTTATCTCAGGGGGCCCATGAGCAGTTCTTC; J: TRBJ2-1; V: TRBV11-2; D: TRBD1; size: few
CDR3: CAWSVWVGQGNGYTF; DNA: TGTGCCTGGAGTGTCTGGGTGGGACAGGGGAATGGCTACACCTTC; J: TRBJ1-2; V: TRBV30; D: TRBD1; size: -
CDR3: CAWSVPGRAAYGYTF; DNA: TGTGCCTGGAGTGTACCCGGCAGGGCCGCGTATGGCTACACCTTC; J: TRBJ1-2; V: TRBV30; D: -; size: -
CDR3: CSADRGVQYF; DNA: TGCAGTGCTGACAGGGGTGTGCAGTACTTC; J: TRBJ2-7; V: TRBV20-1; D: TRBD1; size: -
CDR3: CASEIDTQYF; DNA: TGTGCCAGCGAGATAGATACGCAGTATTTT; J: TRBJ2-3; V: TRBV7-9; D: -; size: -
CDR3: CASSFSRGDYGYTF; DNA: TGTGCCAGCTCCTTTAGTCGGGGAGACTATGGCTACACCTTC; J: TRBJ1-2; V: TRBV18; D: -; size: few
CDR3: CASSLRQGSSEAFF; DNA: TGTGCCAGCAGCCTTAGACAGGGGTCTTCTGAAGCTTTCTTT; J: TRBJ1-1; V: TRBV5-6; D: TRBD1; size: -
CDR3: CASSIGTANSNQPQHF; DNA: TGTGCCAGTAGTATAGGGACAGCTAATAGCAATCAGCCCCAGCATTTT; J: TRBJ1-5; V: TRBV19; D: -; size: -
CDR3: CASSPPPGAVNQPQHF; DNA: TGTGCCAGCTCACCACCTCCAGGGGCGGTCAATCAGCCCCAGCATTTT; J: TRBJ1-5; V: TRBV18; D: -; size: -
CDR3: CASKRGQGSTGELFF; DNA: TGTGCCAGTAAGAGGGGACAGGGTAGCACCGGGGAGCTGTTTTTT; J: TRBJ2-2; V: TRBV19; D: TRBD1; size: few
CDR3: CASRGQGTAYEQYF; DNA: TGTGCCAGCAGGGGACAGGGAACTGCCTACGAGCAGTACTTC; J: TRBJ2-7; V: TRBV5-8; D: TRBD1; size: -
CDR3: CAISESGQRTWYF; DNA: TGTGCCATCAGTGAGTCGGGACAACGGACCTGGTACTTC; J: TRBJ2-7; V: TRBV10-3; D: -; size: few
CDR3: CASSPMDRAGTEAFF; DNA: TGCGCCAGCAGCCCAATGGACAGGGCGGGCACTGAAGCTTTCTTT; J: TRBJ1-1; V: TRBV4-1; D: TRBD1; size: -